This TCR beta chain was obtained from a study of cytomegalovirus exposure and HLA in healthy donors. For the study at large: A prior analysis found roughly 110 million unique TCR beta sequences from about 179 million T cells. Ancestry clustering placed 81% of approximately 420 genotyped donors in the Caucasian-associated cluster.

Germline V gene data show CDR1 as SGDLS and CDR2 as YYNGEE. The CDR3 sequence is 15 residues long. Losses at the gene ends were 3 bases for V and 4 bases for J; bases not matched to a gene: 6. Broader study findings: As a later analysis revealed, most CMV-associated TCR beta chains appeared HLA-restricted.

PCR primers comprised 60 Vbeta and 13 Jbeta primers. The protocol was immunoSEQ multiplex PCR, while the TCRdb copy is restricted to in-frame clones and leaves out a portion. This sample has 150,000 to 200,000 clones, with about 80% found just once. Regarding this clone: Its specificity is not known.

V and J are TRBV9 and TRBJ2-2, with 7 bases matching TRBD2. The TCR sequence derives from a woman under 40 in good health and CMV-seropositive. The sample taken for sequencing was PBMCs. This CDR3 is CASSASGGSTGELFF. The CDR3 DNA is TGTGCCAGCAGCGCCTCGGGCGGGAGCACCGGGGAGCTGTTTTTT.